The source of this TCR beta chain is a study of T cell changes during pregnancy in multiple sclerosis. V was cut by 1 base and J by 6 bases, with 7 bases left in between. CDR1 is MDHEN, CDR2 SYDVKM, per germline. This CDR3 has 13 residues. Profiling relied on immunoSEQ multiplex PCR, and the TCRdb table lists in-frame clones only, not all of them. The sample lists around 33,000 clones, roughly 89% seen once, with approximately 7.9% in the top ten. This clonotype was obtained from a female donor with multiple sclerosis, enrolled in a pregnancy study. This material consisted of CD8+ T cells from peripheral blood mononuclear cells, taken before pregnancy. The gene calls are TRBV28 and TRBJ2-1, with TRBD2 as a possible D gene (6 bases). CDR3 amino acids: CASSLSLANEQFF. In nucleotides, the CDR3 is TGTGCCAGCAGTTTATCACTAGCCAATGAGCAGTTCTTC.